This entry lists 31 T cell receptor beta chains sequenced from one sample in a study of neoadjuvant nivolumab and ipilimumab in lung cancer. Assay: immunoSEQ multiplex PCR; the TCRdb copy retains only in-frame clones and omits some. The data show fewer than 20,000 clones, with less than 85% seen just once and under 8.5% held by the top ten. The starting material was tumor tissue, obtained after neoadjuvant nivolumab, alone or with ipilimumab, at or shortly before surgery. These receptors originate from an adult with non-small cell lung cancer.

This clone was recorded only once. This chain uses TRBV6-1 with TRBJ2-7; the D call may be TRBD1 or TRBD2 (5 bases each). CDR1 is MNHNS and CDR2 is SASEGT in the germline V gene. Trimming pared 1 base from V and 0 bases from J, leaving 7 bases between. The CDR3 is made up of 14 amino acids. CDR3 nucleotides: TGTGCCAGCAGTGAAGGGGGACCCTCCTACGAGCAGTACTTC. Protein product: CASSEGGPSYEQYF.

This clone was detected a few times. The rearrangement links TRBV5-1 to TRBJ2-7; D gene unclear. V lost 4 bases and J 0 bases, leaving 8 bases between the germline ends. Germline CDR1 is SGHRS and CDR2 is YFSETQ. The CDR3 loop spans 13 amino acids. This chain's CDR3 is CASSPLSSYEQYF. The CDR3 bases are TGCGCCAGCAGCCCCTTAAGCTCCTACGAGCAGTACTTC.

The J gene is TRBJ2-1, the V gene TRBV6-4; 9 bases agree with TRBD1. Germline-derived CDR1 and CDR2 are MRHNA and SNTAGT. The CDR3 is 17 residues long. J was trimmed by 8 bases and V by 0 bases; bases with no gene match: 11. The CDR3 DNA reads TGTGCCAGCAGTGACTCGACCGGGACAGGGAATGTCGATGAGCAGTTCTTC. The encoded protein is CASSDSTGTGNVDEQFF.

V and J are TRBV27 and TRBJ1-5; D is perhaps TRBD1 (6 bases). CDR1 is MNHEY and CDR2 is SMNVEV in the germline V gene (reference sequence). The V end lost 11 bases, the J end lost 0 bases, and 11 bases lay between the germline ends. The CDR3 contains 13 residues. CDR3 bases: TGTGCCGGGGACACGAATAGCAATCAGCCCCAGCATTTT. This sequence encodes CAGDTNSNQPQHF.

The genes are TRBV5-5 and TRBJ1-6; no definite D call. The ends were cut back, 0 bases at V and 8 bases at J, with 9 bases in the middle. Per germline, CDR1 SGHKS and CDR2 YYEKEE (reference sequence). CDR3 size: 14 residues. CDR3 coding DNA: TGTGCCAGCAGCTTGGGGGAATTGTATTCACCCCTCCACTTT. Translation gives CASSLGELYSPLHF.

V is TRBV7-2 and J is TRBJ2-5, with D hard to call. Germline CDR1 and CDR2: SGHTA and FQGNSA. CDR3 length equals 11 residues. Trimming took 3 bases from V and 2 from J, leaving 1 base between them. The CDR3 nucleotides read TGTGCCAGCAGCTTTCAAGAGACCCAGTACTTC. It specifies CASSFQETQYF. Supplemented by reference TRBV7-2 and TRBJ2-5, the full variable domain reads GAGVSQSPSNKVTEKGKDVELRCDPISGHTALYWYRQSLGQGLEFLIYFQGNSAPDKSGLPSDRFSAERTGGSVSTLTIQRTQQEDSAVYLCASSFQETQYFGPGTRLLVL.

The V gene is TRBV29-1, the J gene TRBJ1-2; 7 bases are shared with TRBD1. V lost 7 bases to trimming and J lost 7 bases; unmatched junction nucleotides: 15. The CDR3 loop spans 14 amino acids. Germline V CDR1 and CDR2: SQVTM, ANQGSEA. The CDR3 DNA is TGCAGCGGTTGGGAAGCCGGGACAGATCCTGGCTACACCTTC. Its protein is CSGWEAGTDPGYTF.

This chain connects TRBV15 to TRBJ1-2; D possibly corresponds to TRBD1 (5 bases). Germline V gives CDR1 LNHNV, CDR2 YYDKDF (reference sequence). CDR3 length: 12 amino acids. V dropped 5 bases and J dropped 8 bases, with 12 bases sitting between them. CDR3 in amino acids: CATSPGGPGYTF. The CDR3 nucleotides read TGTGCCACCAGCCCTGGGGGACCCGGCTACACCTTC.

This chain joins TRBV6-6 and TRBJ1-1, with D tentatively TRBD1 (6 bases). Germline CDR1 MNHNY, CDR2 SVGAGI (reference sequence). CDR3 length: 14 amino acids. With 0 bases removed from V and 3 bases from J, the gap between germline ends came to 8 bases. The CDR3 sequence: CASSYSGGDTEAFF. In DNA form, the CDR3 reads TGTGCCAGCAGTTACTCAGGGGGGGACACTGAAGCTTTCTTT.

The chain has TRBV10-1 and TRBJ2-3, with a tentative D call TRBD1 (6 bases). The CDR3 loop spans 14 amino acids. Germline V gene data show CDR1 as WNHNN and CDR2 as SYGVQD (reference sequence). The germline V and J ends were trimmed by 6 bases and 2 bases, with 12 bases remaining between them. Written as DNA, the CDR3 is TGCGCCAGCAGATTCGACAGGATCACAGATACGCAGTATTTT. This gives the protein CASRFDRITDTQYF.

The CDR3 here is CASSLGGAGPEKLFF. As DNA, the CDR3 is TGTGCCAGCAGCTTGGGGGGGGCTGGGCCCGAAAAACTGTTTTTT. The chain couples TRBV7-9 to TRBJ1-4, with a weak D call TRBD1 (6 bases). The CDR3 is made up of 15 amino acids. Between the trimmed V and J ends, which lost 3 bases and 8 bases, there was a span of 16 bases. CDR1 SEHNR and CDR2 FQNEAQ come from the germline V gene (reference sequence).

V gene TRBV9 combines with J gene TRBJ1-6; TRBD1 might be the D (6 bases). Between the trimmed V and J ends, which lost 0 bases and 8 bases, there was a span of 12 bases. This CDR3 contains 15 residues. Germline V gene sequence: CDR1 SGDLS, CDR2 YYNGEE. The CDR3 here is CASSVGEGDYSPLHF. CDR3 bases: TGTGCCAGCAGCGTAGGGGAGGGGGATTATTCACCCCTCCACTTT.

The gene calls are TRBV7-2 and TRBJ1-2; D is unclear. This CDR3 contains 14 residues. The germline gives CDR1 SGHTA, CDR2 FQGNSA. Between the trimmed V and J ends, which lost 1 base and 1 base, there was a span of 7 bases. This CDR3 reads CASSLDRNNYGYTF. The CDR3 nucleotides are TGTGCCAGCAGCTTAGACAGAAATAACTATGGCTACACCTTC.

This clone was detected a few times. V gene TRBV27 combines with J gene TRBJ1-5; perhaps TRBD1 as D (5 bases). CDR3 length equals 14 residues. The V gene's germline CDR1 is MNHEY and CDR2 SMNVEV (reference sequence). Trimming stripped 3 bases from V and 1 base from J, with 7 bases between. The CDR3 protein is CASSFQGSNQPQHF. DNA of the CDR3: TGTGCCAGCAGTTTCCAGGGAAGCAATCAGCCCCAGCATTTT.

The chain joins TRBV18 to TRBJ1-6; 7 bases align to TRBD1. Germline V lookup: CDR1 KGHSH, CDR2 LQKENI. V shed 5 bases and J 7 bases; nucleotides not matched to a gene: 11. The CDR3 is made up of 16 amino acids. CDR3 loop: CASSATLGTANSPLHF. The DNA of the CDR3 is TGTGCCAGCTCAGCGACCCTCGGGACAGCCAATTCACCCCTCCACTTT.

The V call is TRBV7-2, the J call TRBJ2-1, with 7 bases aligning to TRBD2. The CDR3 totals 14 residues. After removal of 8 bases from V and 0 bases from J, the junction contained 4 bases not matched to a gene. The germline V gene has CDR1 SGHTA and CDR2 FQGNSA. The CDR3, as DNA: TGTGCCAGCGGAAGCGGGGTCTCCTACAATGAGCAGTTCTTC. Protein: CASGSGVSYNEQFF.

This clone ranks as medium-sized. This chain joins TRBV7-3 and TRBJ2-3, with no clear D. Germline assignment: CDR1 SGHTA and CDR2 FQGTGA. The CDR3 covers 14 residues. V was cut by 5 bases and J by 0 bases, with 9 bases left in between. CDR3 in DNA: TGTGCCAGCAGCCTCCAGGCTAGCACAGATACGCAGTATTTT. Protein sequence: CASSLQASTDTQYF.

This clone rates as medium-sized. The CDR3 DNA sequence: TGTGCCAGCAGCTCCCCGGGGGGCGGAGAGACCCAGTACTTC. This translates into CASSSPGGGETQYF. The V gene is TRBV5-4, the J gene TRBJ2-5, with a tentative D call TRBD2 (7 bases). The V gene lost 3 bases and the J gene lost 4 bases, with 13 bases spanning the gap. Looked up from germline, CDR1 is SGHNT and CDR2 is YYREEE (reference sequence). This CDR3 has 14 amino acids.

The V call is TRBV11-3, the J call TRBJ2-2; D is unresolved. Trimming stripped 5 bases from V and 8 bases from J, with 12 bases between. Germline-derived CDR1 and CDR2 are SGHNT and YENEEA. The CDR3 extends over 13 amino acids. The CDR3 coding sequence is TGTGCCAGCAGCCCACATCCCCAAGGGGAGCTGTTTTTT. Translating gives CASSPHPQGELFF. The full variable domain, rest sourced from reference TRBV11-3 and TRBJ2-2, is EAGVVQSPRYKIIEKKQPVAFWCNPISGHNTLYWYLQNLGQGPELLIRYENEEAVDDSQLPKDRFSAERLKGVDSTLKIQPAELGDSAVYLCASSPHPQGELFFGEGSRLTVL.

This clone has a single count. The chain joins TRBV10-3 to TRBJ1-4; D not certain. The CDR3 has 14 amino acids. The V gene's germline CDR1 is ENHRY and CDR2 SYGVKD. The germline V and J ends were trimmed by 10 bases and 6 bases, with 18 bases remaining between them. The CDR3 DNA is TGTGCCACGAGAGGAAGAGGGTTGGATGAAAAACTGTTTTTT. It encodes CATRGRGLDEKLFF.

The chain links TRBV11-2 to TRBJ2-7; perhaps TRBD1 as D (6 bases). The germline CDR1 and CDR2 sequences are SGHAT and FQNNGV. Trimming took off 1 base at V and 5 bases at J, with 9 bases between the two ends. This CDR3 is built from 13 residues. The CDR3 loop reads CASSLAPGDEQYF. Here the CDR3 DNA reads TGTGCCAGCAGCTTAGCCCCAGGGGACGAGCAGTACTTC.

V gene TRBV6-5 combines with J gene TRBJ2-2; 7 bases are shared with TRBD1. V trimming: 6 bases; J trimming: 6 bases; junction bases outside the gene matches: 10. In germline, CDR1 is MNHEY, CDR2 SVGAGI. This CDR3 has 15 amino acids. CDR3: CASSPIDRESGELFF. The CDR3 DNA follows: TGTGCCAGCAGCCCCATAGACAGGGAGTCCGGGGAGCTGTTTTTT.

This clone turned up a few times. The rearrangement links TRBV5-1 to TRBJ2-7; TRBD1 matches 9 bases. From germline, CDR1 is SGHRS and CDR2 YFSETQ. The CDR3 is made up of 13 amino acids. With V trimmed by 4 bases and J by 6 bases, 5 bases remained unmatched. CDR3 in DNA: TGCGCCAGCAGCCGGGACAGGGCAATCGAGCAGTACTTC. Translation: CASSRDRAIEQYF.

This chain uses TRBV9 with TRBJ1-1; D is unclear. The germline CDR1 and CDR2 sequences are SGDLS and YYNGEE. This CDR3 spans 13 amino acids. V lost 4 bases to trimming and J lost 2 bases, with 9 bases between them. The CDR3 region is CASSLRPNTEAFF. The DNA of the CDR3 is TGTGCCAGCAGCCTCCGACCTAACACTGAAGCTTTCTTT.

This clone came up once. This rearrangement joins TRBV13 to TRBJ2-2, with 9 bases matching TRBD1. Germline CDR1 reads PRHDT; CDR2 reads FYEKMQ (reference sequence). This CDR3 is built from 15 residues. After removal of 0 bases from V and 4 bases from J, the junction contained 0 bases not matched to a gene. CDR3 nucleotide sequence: TGTGCCAGCAGCTTAGGGACAGGGGGCACCGGGGAGCTGTTTTTT. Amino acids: CASSLGTGGTGELFF.

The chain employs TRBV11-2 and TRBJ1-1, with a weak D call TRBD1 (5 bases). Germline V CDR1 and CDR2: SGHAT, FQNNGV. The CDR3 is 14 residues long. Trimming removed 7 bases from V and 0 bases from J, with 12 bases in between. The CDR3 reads CASTDRFMNTEAFF. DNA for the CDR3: TGTGCCAGCACCGACAGATTCATGAACACTGAAGCTTTCTTT.

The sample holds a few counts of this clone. In DNA, the CDR3 is TGTGCCACCAGCAGAGATTGGACAGGCTCAGCTAACTATGGCTACACCTTC. This gives the protein CATSRDWTGSANYGYTF. The chain carries TRBV15 and TRBJ1-2; 7 positions match TRBD1. V gave up 0 bases and J gave up 0 bases; unmatched junction bases: 7. The CDR3 length is 17 residues. Germline CDR1 LNHNV, CDR2 YYDKDF (reference sequence).

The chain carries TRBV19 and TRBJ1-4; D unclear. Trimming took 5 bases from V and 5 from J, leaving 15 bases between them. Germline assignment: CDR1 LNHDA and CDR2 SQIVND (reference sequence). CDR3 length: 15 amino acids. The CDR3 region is CASSSPTLSNEKLFF. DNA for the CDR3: TGTGCCAGTAGTTCCCCCACACTGAGCAATGAAAAACTGTTTTTT.

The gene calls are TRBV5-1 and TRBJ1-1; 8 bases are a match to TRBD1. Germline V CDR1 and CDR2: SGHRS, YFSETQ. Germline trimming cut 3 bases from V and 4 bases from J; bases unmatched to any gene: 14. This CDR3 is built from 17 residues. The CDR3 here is CASSSGQGLRGGTEAFF. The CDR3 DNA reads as TGCGCCAGCAGCTCTGGACAGGGCCTCCGGGGGGGCACTGAAGCTTTCTTT. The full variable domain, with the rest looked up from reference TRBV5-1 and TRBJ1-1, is KAGVTQTPRYLIKTRGQQVTLSCSPISGHRSVSWYQQTPGQGLQFLFEYFSETQRNKGNFPGRFSGRQFSNSRSEMNVSTLELGDSALYLCASSSGQGLRGGTEAFFGQGTRLTVV.

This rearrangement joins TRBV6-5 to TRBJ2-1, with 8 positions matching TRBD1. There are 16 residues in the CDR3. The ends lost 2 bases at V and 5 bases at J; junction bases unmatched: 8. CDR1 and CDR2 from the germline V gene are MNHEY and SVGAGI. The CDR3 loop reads CASSYGFPGQDNEQFF. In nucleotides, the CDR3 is TGTGCCAGCAGTTACGGATTTCCGGGACAGGACAATGAGCAGTTCTTC.

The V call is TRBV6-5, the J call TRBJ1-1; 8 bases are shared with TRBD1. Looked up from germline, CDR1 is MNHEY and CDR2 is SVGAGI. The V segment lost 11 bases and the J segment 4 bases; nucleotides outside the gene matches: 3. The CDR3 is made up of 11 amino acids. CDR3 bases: TGTGCCGCTACAGGGGGCACTGAAGCTTTCTTT. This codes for CAATGGTEAFF.